This entry describes one T cell receptor beta chain. The data were taken from a study of OX40 agonist ivuxolimab in advanced cancers. Using immunoSEQ multiplex PCR, the repertoire was profiled, and TCRdb retains in-frame clones only, with some absent. The table lists approximately 47,000 clones, around 90% of them singletons. Material: CD4+ or CD8+ T cells sorted from blood, obtained in a trial of the OX40 agonist ivuxolimab. The receptor was isolated from an adult with an advanced solid tumor such as melanoma, head and neck, liver or kidney cancer.

CDR3 sequence reads: CASGEHTGEANYGYTF. The CDR3 DNA is TGTGCTAGTGGGGAGCATACAGGGGAAGCTAACTATGGCTACACCTTC. V usage is TRBV12-5 and J usage is TRBJ1-2, with 7 positions matching TRBD1. Germline assignment: CDR1 LGHNT and CDR2 FRNRAP. The length of the CDR3 is 16 residues. V dropped 6 bases and J dropped 0; count of bases not matched to a gene: 10.